A single T cell receptor beta chain is shown here with its context. These data originate in a study of cytomegalovirus exposure and HLA in healthy donors. Across the whole study: A preliminary data release comprised tens of millions of unique TCRs obtained from HLA-typed donors.

13 Jbeta primers and 60 Vbeta primers were used for the PCR. Assay used: immunoSEQ multiplex PCR; TCRdb lists only in-frame clones, some missing. The listing contains under 70,000 clones. The sequence derives from a woman under 30 in good health and CMV-seronegative. The specimen sequenced was PBMCs.

The CDR3 sequence: CASSPRTSGQPYNEQFF. For the CDR3, the DNA is TGCGCCAGCAGCCCCAGGACTAGCGGGCAACCATACAATGAGCAGTTCTTC. The rearrangement links TRBV5-1 to TRBJ2-1; the match to TRBD2 covers 11 bases. CDR1 is SGHRS, CDR2 YFSETQ, per germline. CDR3 length: 17 amino acids. V lost 4 bases, J lost 4 bases, and 10 bases stayed unmatched.